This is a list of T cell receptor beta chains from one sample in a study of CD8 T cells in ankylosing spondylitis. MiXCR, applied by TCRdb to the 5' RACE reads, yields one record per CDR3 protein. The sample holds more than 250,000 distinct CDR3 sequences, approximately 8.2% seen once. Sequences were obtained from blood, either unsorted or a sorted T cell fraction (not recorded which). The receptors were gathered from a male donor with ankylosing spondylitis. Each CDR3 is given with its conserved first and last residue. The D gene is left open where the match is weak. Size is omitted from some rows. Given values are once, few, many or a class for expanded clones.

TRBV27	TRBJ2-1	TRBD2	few	CASSLGTSGKNEQFF	TGTGCCAGCAGCCTTGGGACTAGCGGAAAAAATGAGCAGTTCTTC
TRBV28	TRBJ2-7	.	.	CASSFGEPPEQYF	TGTGCCAGCAGTTTCGGGGAGCCCCCCGAGCAGTACTTC
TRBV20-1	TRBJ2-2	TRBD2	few	CSAKHGQGLAGGANTGELFF	TGCAGTGCTAAACATGGCCAAGGACTAGCGGGAGGAGCGAACACCGGGGAGCTGTTTTTT
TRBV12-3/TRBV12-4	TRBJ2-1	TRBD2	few	CASSLSSGRLNEQFF	TGTGCCAGCAGTTTAAGTAGCGGGAGATTAAATGAGCAGTTCTTC
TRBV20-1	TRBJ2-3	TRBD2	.	CSARNPSGVDTQYF	TGCAGTGCTAGAAACCCTAGCGGGGTAGATACGCAGTATTTT
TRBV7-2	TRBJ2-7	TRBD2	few	CASSLESAGGIYEQYF	TGTGCCAGCAGCTTGGAGTCGGCGGGAGGGATCTACGAGCAGTACTTC
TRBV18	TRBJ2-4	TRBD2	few	CASSPLASGRTKNIQYF	TGTGCCAGCTCACCGCTAGCTAGCGGGAGAACCAAAAACATTCAGTACTTC
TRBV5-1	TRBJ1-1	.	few	CASSPERGGVGAFF	TGCGCCAGCAGCCCGGAACGTGGGGGAGTTGGAGCTTTCTTT
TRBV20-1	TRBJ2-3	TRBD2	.	CSASQARGGPEDTQYF	TGCAGTGCTAGTCAAGCGAGGGGAGGGCCGGAAGATACGCAGTATTTT
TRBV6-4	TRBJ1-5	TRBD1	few	CASTGGQEDQPQHF	TGTGCCAGCACCGGGGGACAGGAGGATCAGCCCCAGCATTTT
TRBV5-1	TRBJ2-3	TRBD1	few	CASSFDRASVDTQYF	TGCGCCAGCAGCTTTGACAGGGCGAGCGTGGATACGCAGTATTTT
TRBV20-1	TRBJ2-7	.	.	CSARTRGPYEQYF	TGCAGTGCTAGAACCCGGGGGCCCTACGAGCAGTACTTC
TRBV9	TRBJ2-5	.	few	CASSALSTARETQYF	TGTGCCAGCAGCGCCCTCTCGACAGCCCGGGAGACCCAGTACTTC